This TCR beta chain was found in a study of CD8 T cells in ankylosing spondylitis. Germline V lookup: CDR1 KGHSH, CDR2 LQKENI. The CDR3 has 15 amino acids. V lost 2 bases to trimming and J lost 0 bases, with 9 bases between them. Each CDR3 protein gets one entry after TCRdb re-called the 5' RACE reads with MiXCR. Here the sample spans around 890,000 distinct CDR3 sequences, 12% being singletons. Remarks on this clonotype: The antigen remains undetermined.

General observations from the study: A motif in TCR beta, a set of roughly eight highly homologous variants, appeared characteristic of ankylosing spondylitis blood.

The source is a male donor with ankylosing spondylitis. The sequencing sample was made of blood, either unsorted or a sorted T cell fraction (not recorded which). This chain uses TRBV18 with TRBJ2-3; no definite D call. The CDR3 DNA sequence: TGTGCCAGCTCACCAAACCGCCCCAGCACAGATACGCAGTATTTT. It translates to CASSPNRPSTDTQYF.